The next 10 T cell receptor beta chains were all read from a single sample in a study of CD8 T cells in Susac syndrome. Reverse transcription of about 0.45 to 1 ug RNA was carried out with random hexamers. TCRdb re-analysed the immunoSEQ multiplex PCR reads in MiXCR, keeping a single row per CDR3 protein. The sample holds around 80,000 distinct CDR3 sequences; 94% are singletons and the top ten take 0.25% to 0.3%. The sample taken for sequencing was CD8+ T cells from PBMCs. Every receptor here comes from a human donor in good health.

This clonotype has more than one count but fewer than ten. The chain has TRBV5-1 and TRBJ2-1; 11 bases map to TRBD2. Germline lookup yields CDR1 SGHRS and CDR2 YFSETQ. This CDR3 has 14 amino acids. The J segment lost 4 bases and the V segment lost 6 bases, leaving 3 bases of the junction unmatched. This CDR3 reads CASTIAGGYNEQFF. CDR3 coding DNA: TGCGCCAGCACAATAGCGGGGGGGTACAATGAGCAGTTCTTC. Full variable domain (missing parts from reference TRBV5-1 and TRBJ2-1): KAGVTQTPRYLIKTRGQQVTLSCSPISGHRSVSWYQQTPGQGLQFLFEYFSETQRNKGNFPGRFSGRQFSNSRSEMNVSTLELGDSALYLCASTIAGGYNEQFFGPGTRLTVL.

This chain's CDR3 is CSAHNLLHGATEQFF. The CDR3 nucleotides read TGCAGTGCCCACAATCTGCTTCACGGGGCTACTGAGCAGTTCTTC. V usage is TRBV20-1 and J usage is TRBJ2-1; the D gene could be TRBD1 or TRBD2 (5 bases each). From germline, CDR1 is DFQATT and CDR2 SNEGSKA (reference sequence). The V end lost 6 bases, the J end lost 9 bases, and 24 bases lay between the germline ends. The CDR3 has 15 amino acids.

The chain joins TRBV12-3 or TRBV12-4 to TRBJ2-1, with D possibly called TRBD1 or TRBD2 (5 bases each). The CDR3 has 12 amino acids. Written as DNA, the CDR3 is TGTGCTAGCGAAAATTTAGTGTCAGGGAAGTTCTTC. The encoded protein is CASENLVSGKFF.

This clonotype was observed a single time. The genes are TRBV29-1 and TRBJ1-2; no clear D. Per germline, CDR1 SQVTM and CDR2 ANQGSEA. Deletions cut 4 bases from V and 7 bases from J, with 16 bases between. This CDR3 contains 13 residues. The CDR3, as DNA: TGCAGCGTTGGGGATCGGGGAAAGTCTGGCTACACCTTC. It translates to CSVGDRGKSGYTF.

V gene TRBV3-1 combines with J gene TRBJ2-3; D unclear. V was shortened by 0 bases and J by 1 base, with 14 bases between the two germline ends. The germline gives CDR1 LGHDT, CDR2 YNNKEL (reference sequence). The CDR3 spans 17 residues. This CDR3 is CASSQELSLRGTDTQYF. The CDR3 nucleotides read TGTGCCAGCAGCCAAGAACTAAGTTTACGGGGCACAGATACGCAGTATTTT.

The chain combines TRBV23-1 with TRBJ1-2; 8 bases agree with TRBD1. TRBV23-1 is an open reading frame whose function is uncertain. The V and J ends lost 5 bases and 2 bases, in that order; junction bases with no gene match: 13. There are 17 residues in the CDR3. The CDR3 is CASSEVTGVRGNYGYTF. Here the CDR3 DNA reads TGCGCCAGCAGTGAAGTGACAGGGGTGAGGGGAAACTATGGCTACACCTTC.

This clonotype has only one observation. The gene calls are TRBV5-1 and TRBJ2-5; 7 nucleotides match TRBD1. V trimming: 2 bases; J trimming: 0 bases; junction bases outside the gene matches: 7. Germline lookup yields CDR1 SGHRS and CDR2 YFSETQ. The CDR3 is made up of 16 amino acids. This CDR3 is CASSFNPTGYQETQYF. CDR3 in DNA: TGCGCCAGCAGCTTCAACCCGACAGGGTACCAAGAGACCCAGTACTTC.

A remark on this clonotype: Sequence at one end of the junction differs from germline and may be a read error. This chain links TRBV20-1 with TRBJ1-2, with D unclear. This CDR3 comprises 9 residues. CDR1 is DFQATT and CDR2 is SNEGSKA in the germline V gene (reference sequence). This CDR3 is CSANYGYTF. The DNA of the CDR3 is TGCAGTGCTAATTATGGCTACACCTTC.

The gene calls are TRBV20-1 and TRBJ2-5; D is unresolved. The CDR3 has 16 residues. Trimming took off 6 bases at V and 0 bases at J, with 20 bases between the two ends. The germline V gene has CDR1 DFQATT and CDR2 SNEGSKA (reference sequence). The chain's CDR3 is CSAVPPRRTYQETQYF. DNA for the CDR3: TGCAGTGCCGTACCCCCCAGGCGAACCTACCAAGAGACCCAGTACTTC.

The rearrangement uses TRBV7-9 and TRBJ1-6; D call uncertain. Deletions cut 7 bases from V and 6 bases from J, with 13 bases between. The CDR3 is made up of 14 amino acids. CDR1 is SEHNR and CDR2 is FQNEAQ in the germline V gene (reference sequence). The CDR3 loop reads CASTLRASNSPLHF. In DNA form, the CDR3 reads TGTGCCAGCACCTTGAGGGCCTCTAATTCACCCCTCCACTTT.